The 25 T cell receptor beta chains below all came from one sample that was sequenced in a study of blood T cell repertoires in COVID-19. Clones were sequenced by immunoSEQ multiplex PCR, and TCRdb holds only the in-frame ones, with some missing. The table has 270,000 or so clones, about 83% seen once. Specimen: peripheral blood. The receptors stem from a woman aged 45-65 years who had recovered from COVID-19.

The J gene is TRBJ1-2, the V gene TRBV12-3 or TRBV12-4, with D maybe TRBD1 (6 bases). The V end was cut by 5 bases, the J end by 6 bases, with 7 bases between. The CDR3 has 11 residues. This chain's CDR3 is CASSPGDGYTF. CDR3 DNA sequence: TGTGCCAGCAGTCCAGGGGATGGCTACACCTTC.

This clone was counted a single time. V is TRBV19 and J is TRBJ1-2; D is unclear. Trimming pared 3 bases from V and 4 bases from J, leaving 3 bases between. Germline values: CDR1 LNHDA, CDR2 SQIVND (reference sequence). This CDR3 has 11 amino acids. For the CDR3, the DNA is TGTGCCAGTAGTATCGTCTATGGCTACACCTTC. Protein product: CASSIVYGYTF. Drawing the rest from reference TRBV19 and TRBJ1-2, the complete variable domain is DGGITQSPKYLFRKEGQNVTLSCEQNLNHDAMYWYRQDPGQGLRLIYYSQIVNDFQKGDIAEGYSVSREKKESFPLTVTSAQKNPTAFYLCASSIVYGYTFGSGTRLTVV.

CDR3 amino acids: CASTDRAEETQYF. As DNA, the CDR3 is TGTGCCAGCACTGACAGGGCCGAAGAGACCCAGTACTTC. The V call is TRBV27, the J call TRBJ2-5; 7 positions agree with TRBD1. Germline CDR1 reads MNHEY; CDR2 reads SMNVEV (reference sequence). V shed 7 bases, J shed 3 bases, and the junction held 5 bases outside the gene matches. The CDR3 has 13 residues.

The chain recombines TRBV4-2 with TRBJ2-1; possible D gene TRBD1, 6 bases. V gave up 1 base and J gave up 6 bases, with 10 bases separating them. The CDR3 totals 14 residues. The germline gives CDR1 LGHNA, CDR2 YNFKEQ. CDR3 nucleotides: TGTGCCAGCAGCCAAGGGATGACAGGCAATGAGCAGTTCTTC. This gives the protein CASSQGMTGNEQFF.

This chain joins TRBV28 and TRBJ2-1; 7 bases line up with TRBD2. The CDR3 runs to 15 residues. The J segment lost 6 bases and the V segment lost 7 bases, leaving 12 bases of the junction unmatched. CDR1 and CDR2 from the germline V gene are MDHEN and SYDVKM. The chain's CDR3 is CASTAASGATNEQFF. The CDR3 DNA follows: TGTGCCAGCACCGCGGCCAGCGGGGCGACCAATGAGCAGTTCTTC.

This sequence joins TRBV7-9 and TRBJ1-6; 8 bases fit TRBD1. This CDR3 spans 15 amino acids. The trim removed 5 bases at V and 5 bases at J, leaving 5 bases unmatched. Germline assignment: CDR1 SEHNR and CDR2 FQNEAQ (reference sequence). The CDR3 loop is CASSLGQGDNSPLHF. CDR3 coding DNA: TGTGCCAGCAGCCTCGGACAGGGCGATAATTCACCCCTCCACTTT.

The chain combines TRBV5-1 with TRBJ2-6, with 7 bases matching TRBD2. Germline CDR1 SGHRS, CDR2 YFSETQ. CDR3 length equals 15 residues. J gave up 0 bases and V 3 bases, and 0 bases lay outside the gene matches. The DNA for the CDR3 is TGCGCCAGCAGCTGGGGGGGCTCTGGGGCCAACGTCCTGACTTTC. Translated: CASSWGGSGANVLTF. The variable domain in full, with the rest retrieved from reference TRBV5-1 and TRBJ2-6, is KAGVTQTPRYLIKTRGQQVTLSCSPISGHRSVSWYQQTPGQGLQFLFEYFSETQRNKGNFPGRFSGRQFSNSRSEMNVSTLELGDSALYLCASSWGGSGANVLTFGAGSRLTVL.

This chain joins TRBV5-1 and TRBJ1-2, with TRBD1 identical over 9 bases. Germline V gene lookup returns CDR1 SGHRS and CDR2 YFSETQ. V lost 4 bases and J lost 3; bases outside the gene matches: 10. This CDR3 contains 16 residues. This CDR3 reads CASSLPTDRGDYGYTF. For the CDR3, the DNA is TGCGCCAGCAGCCTGCCTACGGACAGGGGAGACTATGGCTACACCTTC.

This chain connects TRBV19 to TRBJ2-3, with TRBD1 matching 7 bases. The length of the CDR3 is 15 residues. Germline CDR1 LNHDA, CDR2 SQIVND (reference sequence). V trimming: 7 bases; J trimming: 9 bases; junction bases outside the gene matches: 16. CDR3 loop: CASKPGTDVKGTQYF. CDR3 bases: TGTGCCAGTAAGCCCGGGACAGACGTCAAGGGCACGCAGTATTTT.

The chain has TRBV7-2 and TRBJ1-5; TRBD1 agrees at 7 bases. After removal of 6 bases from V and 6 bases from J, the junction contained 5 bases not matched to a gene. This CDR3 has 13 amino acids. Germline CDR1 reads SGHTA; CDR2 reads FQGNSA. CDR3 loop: CASRTGAAQPQHF. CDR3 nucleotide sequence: TGTGCCAGCAGAACAGGGGCGGCTCAGCCCCAGCATTTT.

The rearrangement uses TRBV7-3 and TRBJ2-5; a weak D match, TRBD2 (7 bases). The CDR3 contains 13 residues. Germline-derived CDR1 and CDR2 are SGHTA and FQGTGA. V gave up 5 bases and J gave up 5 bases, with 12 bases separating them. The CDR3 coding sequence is TGTGCCAGCAGCAGGGGGGGCCTGGAGACCCAGTACTTC. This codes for CASSRGGLETQYF.

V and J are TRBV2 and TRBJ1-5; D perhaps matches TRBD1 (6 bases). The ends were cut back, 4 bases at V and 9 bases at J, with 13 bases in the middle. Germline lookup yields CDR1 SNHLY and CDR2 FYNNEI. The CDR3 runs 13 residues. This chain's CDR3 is CASSGQGLGPQHF. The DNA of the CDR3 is TGTGCCAGCAGTGGGCAGGGGTTAGGGCCCCAGCATTTT. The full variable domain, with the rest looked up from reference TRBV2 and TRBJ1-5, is EPEVTQTPSHQVTQMGQEVILRCVPISNHLYFYWYRQILGQKVEFLVSFYNNEISEKSEIFDDQFSVERPDGSNFTLKIRSTKLEDSAMYFCASSGQGLGPQHFGDGTRLSIL.

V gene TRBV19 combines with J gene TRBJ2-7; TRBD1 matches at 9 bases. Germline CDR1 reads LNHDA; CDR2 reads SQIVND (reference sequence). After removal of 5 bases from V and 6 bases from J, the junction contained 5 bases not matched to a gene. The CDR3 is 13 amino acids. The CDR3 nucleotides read TGTGCCAGTAGTGTTACAGGGGGCCTCGAGCAGTACTTC. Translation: CASSVTGGLEQYF.

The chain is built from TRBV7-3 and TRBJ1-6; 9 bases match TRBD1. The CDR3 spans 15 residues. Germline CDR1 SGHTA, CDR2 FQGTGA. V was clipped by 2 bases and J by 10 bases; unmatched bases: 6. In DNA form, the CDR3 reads TGTGCCAGCAGCTTAGGGGGACAGGGAAAGTCACCCCTCCACTTT. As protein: CASSLGGQGKSPLHF.

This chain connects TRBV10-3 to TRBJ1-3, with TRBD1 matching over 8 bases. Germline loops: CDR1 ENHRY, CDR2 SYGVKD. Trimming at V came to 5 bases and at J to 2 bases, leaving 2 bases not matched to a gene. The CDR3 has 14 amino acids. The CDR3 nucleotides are TGTGCCATCAGTACGGACAGGGCTGGAAACACCATATATTTT. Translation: CAISTDRAGNTIYF.

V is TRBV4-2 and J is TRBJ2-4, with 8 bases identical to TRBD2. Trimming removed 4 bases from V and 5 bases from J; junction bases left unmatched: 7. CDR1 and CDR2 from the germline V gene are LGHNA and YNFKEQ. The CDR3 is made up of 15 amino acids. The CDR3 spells CASSPSGSVENIQYF. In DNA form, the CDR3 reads TGTGCCAGCAGCCCAAGCGGGAGCGTCGAAAACATTCAGTACTTC.

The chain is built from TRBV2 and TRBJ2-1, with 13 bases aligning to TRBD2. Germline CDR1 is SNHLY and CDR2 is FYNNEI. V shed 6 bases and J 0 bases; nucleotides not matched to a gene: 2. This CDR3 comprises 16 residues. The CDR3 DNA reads TGTGCCAGCAGACGGACTAGCGGGGGCTCCTACAATGAGCAGTTCTTC. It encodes CASRRTSGGSYNEQFF.

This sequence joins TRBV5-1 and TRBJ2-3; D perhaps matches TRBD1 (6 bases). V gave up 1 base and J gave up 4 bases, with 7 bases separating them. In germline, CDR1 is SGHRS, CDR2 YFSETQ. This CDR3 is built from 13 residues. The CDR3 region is CASSLWGPDTQYF. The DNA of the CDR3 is TGCGCCAGCAGCTTGTGGGGGCCAGATACGCAGTATTTT.

The CDR3 nucleotides read TGTGCCAGCAGGATGGACAGGGGTTCCTATTCACCCCTCCACTTT. Translation: CASRMDRGSYSPLHF. The chain employs TRBV27 and TRBJ1-6, with 9 positions matching TRBD1. Germline V gene data show CDR1 as MNHEY and CDR2 as SMNVEV (reference sequence). J lost 8 bases, V lost 6 bases, and 8 bases had no gene match. The CDR3 loop spans 15 amino acids.

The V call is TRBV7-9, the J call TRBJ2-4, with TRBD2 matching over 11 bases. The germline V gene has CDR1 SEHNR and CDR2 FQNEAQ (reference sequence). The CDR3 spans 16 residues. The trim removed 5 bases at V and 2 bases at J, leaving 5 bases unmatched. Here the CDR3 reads CASSPASGGPKNIQYF. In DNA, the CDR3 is TGTGCCAGCAGCCCGGCTAGCGGGGGGCCCAAAAACATTCAGTACTTC.

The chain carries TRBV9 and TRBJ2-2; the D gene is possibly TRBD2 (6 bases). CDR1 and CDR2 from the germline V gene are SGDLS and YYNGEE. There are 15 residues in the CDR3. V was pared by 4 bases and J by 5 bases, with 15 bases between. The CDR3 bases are TGTGCCAGCAGCCCGGGAGTAGGGCAAACCGGGGAGCTGTTTTTT. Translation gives CASSPGVGQTGELFF.

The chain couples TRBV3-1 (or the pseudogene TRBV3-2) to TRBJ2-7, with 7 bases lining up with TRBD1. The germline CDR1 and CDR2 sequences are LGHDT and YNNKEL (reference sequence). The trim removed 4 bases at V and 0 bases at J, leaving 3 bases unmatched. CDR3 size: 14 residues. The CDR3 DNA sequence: TGTGCCAGCAGCCCTGGACAGGCCTCCTACGAGCAGTACTTC. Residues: CASSPGQASYEQYF.

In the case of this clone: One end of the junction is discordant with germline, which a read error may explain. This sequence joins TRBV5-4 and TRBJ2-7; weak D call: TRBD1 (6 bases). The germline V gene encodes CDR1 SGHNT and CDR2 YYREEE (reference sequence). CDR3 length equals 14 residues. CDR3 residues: CASSLVQGSHEQYF. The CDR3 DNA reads TGTGCCAGCAGCTTGGTACAGGGCTCCCACGAGCAGTACTTC.

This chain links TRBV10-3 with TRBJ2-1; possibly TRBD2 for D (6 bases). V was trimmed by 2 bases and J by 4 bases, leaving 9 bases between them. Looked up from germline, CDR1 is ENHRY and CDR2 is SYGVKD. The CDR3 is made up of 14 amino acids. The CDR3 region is CAISEISGYNEQFF. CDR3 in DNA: TGTGCCATCAGTGAGATTAGCGGTTACAATGAGCAGTTCTTC.

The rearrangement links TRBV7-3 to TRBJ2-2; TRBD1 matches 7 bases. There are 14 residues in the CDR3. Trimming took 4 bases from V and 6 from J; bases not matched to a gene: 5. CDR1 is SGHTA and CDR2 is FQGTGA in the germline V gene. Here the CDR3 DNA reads TGTGCCAGCAGCTCGGGACAGTTCTCCGGGGAGCTGTTTTTT. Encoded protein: CASSSGQFSGELFF.